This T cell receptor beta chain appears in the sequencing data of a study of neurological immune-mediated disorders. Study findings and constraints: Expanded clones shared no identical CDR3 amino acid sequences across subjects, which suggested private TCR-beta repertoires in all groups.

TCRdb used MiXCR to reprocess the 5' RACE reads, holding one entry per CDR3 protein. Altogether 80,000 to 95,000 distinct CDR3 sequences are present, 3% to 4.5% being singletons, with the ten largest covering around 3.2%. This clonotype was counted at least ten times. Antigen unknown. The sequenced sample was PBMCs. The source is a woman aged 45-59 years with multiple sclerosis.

CDR3 loop: CASSLRTGVYEQYF. DNA for the CDR3: TGTGCCAGCAGTTTAAGAACAGGGGTATACGAGCAGTACTTC. The chain recombines TRBV6-1 with TRBJ2-7; 7 positions match TRBD1. Trimming at V came to 5 bases and at J to 4 bases, leaving 8 bases not matched to a gene. CDR1 is MNHNS and CDR2 is SASEGT in the germline V gene. This CDR3 is 14 amino acids long.